The 23 T cell receptor beta chains given below trace back to one sample, sequenced in a study of radiation and T cells in renal cell carcinoma. The data were produced by immunoSEQ multiplex PCR, yet TCRdb's version contains in-frame clones alone and is incomplete. Among about 130,000 clones listed, about 88% were seen once. As for time point: baseline pretreatment blood. Regarding treatment: 15 Gy SBRT to primary tumor, nephrectomy 4 weeks later. Sequencing was performed on blood, taken from a patient whose treatment included radiotherapy and nephrectomy. These receptors came from a woman in her fifties or sixties with renal cell carcinoma.

CDR3 region: CASSLRQGRTEAFF. The CDR3, as DNA: TGTGCCAGTAGTTTACGACAGGGGCGGACTGAAGCTTTCTTT. The chain uses TRBV19 and TRBJ1-1, with TRBD1 matching 8 bases. The J segment lost 5 bases and the V segment lost 5 bases, leaving 7 bases of the junction unmatched. The CDR3 spans 14 residues. The germline V gene has CDR1 LNHDA and CDR2 SQIVND (reference sequence).

V gene TRBV6-5 combines with J gene TRBJ1-1; D call uncertain. Trimming pared 2 bases from V and 8 bases from J, leaving 6 bases between. The germline V gene encodes CDR1 MNHEY and CDR2 SVGAGI. The CDR3 is 11 residues long. CDR3 sequence: CASSYTDEAFF. The CDR3 nucleotides are TGTGCCAGCAGTTACACCGACGAAGCTTTCTTT.

V usage is TRBV30 and J usage is TRBJ1-5; weak D call: TRBD1 (5 bases). V was cut by 5 bases and J by 2 bases, with 10 bases left in between. Germline V gene sequence: CDR1 GTSNPN, CDR2 SVGIG (reference sequence). The CDR3 extends over 13 amino acids. The CDR3 loop reads CAWAGGGNQPQHF. For the CDR3, the DNA is TGTGCCTGGGCCGGGGGTGGCAATCAGCCCCAGCATTTT.

In regard to this clone: Other DNA sequences of this sample code for an identical CDR3. The rearrangement uses TRBV5-5 and TRBJ1-2; perhaps TRBD1 as D (5 bases). Trimming removed 5 bases at V and 3 bases at J, with 11 bases between. CDR1 is SGHKS and CDR2 is YYEKEE in the germline V gene (reference sequence). The CDR3 totals 13 residues. The CDR3 loop is CASSFQGDYGYTF. The CDR3, as DNA: TGTGCCAGCAGTTTCCAGGGTGACTATGGCTACACCTTC. The variable domain in full, with the rest retrieved from reference TRBV5-5 and TRBJ1-2, is DAGVTQSPTHLIKTRGQQVTLRCSPISGHKSVSWYQQVLGQGPQFIFQYYEKEERGRGNFPDRFSARQFPNYSSELNVNALLLGDSALYLCASSFQGDYGYTFGSGTRLTVV.

This chain links TRBV19 with TRBJ1-5; D not resolved. Germline V CDR1 and CDR2: LNHDA, SQIVND (reference sequence). With 5 bases removed from V and 9 bases from J, the gap between germline ends came to 20 bases. This CDR3 is built from 15 residues. CDR3 protein: CASSQERPTVGPQHF. CDR3 nucleotide sequence: TGTGCCAGTAGTCAGGAAAGACCCACCGTAGGGCCCCAGCATTTT.

The chain is built from TRBV30 and TRBJ1-6; tentatively, D is TRBD1 (6 bases). This CDR3 has 13 amino acids. CDR1 and CDR2 (germline): GTSNPN, SVGIG (reference sequence). V shed 3 bases and J shed 11 bases, with 14 bases lying between them. This chain's CDR3 is CAWSLGAEAPLHF. CDR3 nucleotides: TGTGCCTGGAGCTTGGGGGCGGAGGCACCCCTCCACTTT.

The chain joins TRBV7-2 to TRBJ2-5; maybe TRBD2 (5 bases). The ends were cut back, 0 bases at V and 5 bases at J, with 16 bases in the middle. Germline CDR1 SGHTA, CDR2 FQGNSA. The CDR3 runs to 16 residues. CDR3 residues: CASSLAPSVPGETQYF. Here the CDR3 DNA reads TGTGCCAGCAGCTTAGCCCCTTCTGTGCCGGGGGAGACCCAGTACTTC.

As DNA, the CDR3 is TGTGCCAGCAAATTCGGGTTTGAAGCTTTCTTT. Residues: CASKFGFEAFF. The chain links TRBV7-2 to TRBJ1-1; D remains ambiguous. There are 11 residues in the CDR3. Looked up from germline, CDR1 is SGHTA and CDR2 is FQGNSA. V gave up 7 bases and J gave up 7 bases, with 10 bases separating them.

The chain joins TRBV4-3 to TRBJ1-1, with D unresolved. V was pared by 6 bases and J by 1 base, with 9 bases between. This CDR3 contains 13 residues. Germline assignment: CDR1 LGHNA and CDR2 YSLEER. CDR3: CASRPSGNTEAFF. The CDR3 DNA reads TGCGCCAGCAGACCCTCGGGGAACACTGAAGCTTTCTTT.

This clone was detected once. The genes are TRBV6-1 and TRBJ1-5; 7 nucleotides line up with TRBD1. The CDR3 spans 15 residues. Germline loops: CDR1 MNHNS, CDR2 SASEGT. V shed 2 bases, J shed 4 bases, and the junction held 5 bases outside the gene matches. CDR3: CASSEWARGNQPQHF. As DNA, the CDR3 is TGTGCCAGCAGTGAATGGGCCAGGGGGAATCAGCCCCAGCATTTT.

The V gene is TRBV11-2, the J gene TRBJ2-1; the D is unclear. CDR3 length: 12 amino acids. Germline V gene sequence: CDR1 SGHAT, CDR2 FQNNGV. V lost 5 bases to trimming and J lost 5 bases, with 7 bases between them. The CDR3, as DNA: TGTGCCAGCAGCAAGAGGCACAATGAGCAGTTCTTC. It is translated as CASSKRHNEQFF.

The chain employs TRBV19 and TRBJ1-5; TRBD1 is a possible D gene (5 bases). CDR1 and CDR2 (germline): LNHDA, SQIVND (reference sequence). Trimming removed 5 bases from V and 4 bases from J, with 12 bases in between. The CDR3 has 14 amino acids. This CDR3 is CASSLRQNNQPQHF. The CDR3 DNA reads as TGTGCCAGTAGTCTTAGACAGAATAATCAGCCCCAGCATTTT.

This clone occurred once. The conserved final phenylalanine or tryptophan is absent from the CDR3, which likely points to a read error. No DNA is shown, since the ends of the CDR3 on it are uncertain; the CDR3 is the one TCRdb lists. V and J are TRBV11-3 and TRBJ2-3; TRBD2, the D gene given by the table, was not confirmed from the DNA. The CDR3 length equals 11 residues, ends included. Germline V gene lookup returns CDR1 SGHNT and CDR2 YENEEA. The CDR3 sequence is CASSLVDNPGV.

The CDR3 nucleotides read TGTGCCAGCAGCTTAGGGGACACCCCCAGAGGCTACACCTTC. Translating gives CASSLGDTPRGYTF. This chain uses TRBV11-2 with TRBJ1-2; possible D gene TRBD1, 6 bases. The ends were cut back, 1 base at V and 8 bases at J, with 14 bases in the middle. There are 14 residues in the CDR3. CDR1 SGHAT and CDR2 FQNNGV come from the germline V gene. Full variable domain (missing parts from reference TRBV11-2 and TRBJ1-2): EAGVAQSPRYKIIEKRQSVAFWCNPISGHATLYWYQQILGQGPKLLIQFQNNGVVDDSQLPKDRFSAERLKGVDSTLKIQPAKLEDSAVYLCASSLGDTPRGYTFGSGTRLTVV.

This chain uses TRBV15 with TRBJ1-2, with D tentatively TRBD1 (5 bases). CDR1 is LNHNV and CDR2 is YYDKDF in the germline V gene (reference sequence). CDR3 size: 15 residues. V lost 3 bases and J lost 6, with 17 bases in between. The DNA of the CDR3 is TGTGCCACCAGCAGTCTCGAGGGGTCAGAAAATGGCTACACCTTC. It yields the protein CATSSLEGSENGYTF.

This chain links TRBV2 with TRBJ1-5; D is undetermined. The CDR3 extends over 16 amino acids. Germline CDR1 and CDR2: SNHLY and FYNNEI. Trimming removed 10 bases at V and 2 bases at J, with 21 bases between. The CDR3 loop is CATWPGPPGGNQPQHF. CDR3 DNA: TGTGCCACATGGCCAGGACCTCCCGGGGGCAATCAGCCCCAGCATTTT.

V and J are TRBV6-1 and TRBJ1-4, with a possible D match to TRBD1 (5 bases). The V end lost 6 bases, the J end lost 6 bases, and 11 bases lay between the germline ends. This CDR3 has 13 residues. CDR1 and CDR2 (germline): MNHNS, SASEGT. CDR3 sequence (DNA): TGTGCCAGCAGGGGGGAGGCCTATGAAAAACTGTTTTTT. This translates into CASRGEAYEKLFF.

The V gene is TRBV30, the J gene TRBJ1-1; 9 bases align to TRBD1. This CDR3 is 17 amino acids long. Germline CDR1 and CDR2: GTSNPN and SVGIG (reference sequence). V lost 1 base and J lost 6; bases outside the gene matches: 15. As DNA, the CDR3 is TGTGCCTGGAGTGGGACAGGGGACGGGAGGGGCAGCGCTGAAGCTTTCTTT. Translating gives CAWSGTGDGRGSAEAFF.

The chain employs TRBV23-1 and TRBJ1-2, with D perhaps matching TRBD1 (6 bases). TRBV23-1 has ORF status, its function being uncertain. The V and J ends lost 6 bases and 7 bases respectively, with 15 bases between them. The CDR3 covers 13 residues. The CDR3 protein is CASRPLGGGGYTF. Written as DNA, the CDR3 is TGCGCCAGCAGACCCCTGGGGGGCGGTGGCTACACCTTC.

The gene calls are TRBV7-2 and TRBJ2-2; no reliable D call. The CDR3 is 14 residues long. Germline-derived CDR1 and CDR2 are SGHTA and FQGNSA. V was clipped by 1 base and J by 1 base, with 4 bases between them. The CDR3 DNA reads as TGTGCCAGCAGCTTAGTGTTGAACACCGGGGAGCTGTTTTTT. Translating it yields CASSLVLNTGELFF.

The chain employs TRBV7-8 and TRBJ2-1, with 15 bases matching TRBD2. The CDR3 spans 15 residues. V was pared by 5 bases and J by 9 bases, with 5 bases of the junction left unmatched. Looked up from germline, CDR1 is SGHVS and CDR2 is FQNEAQ. The CDR3 protein is CASSGTSGGRGEQFF. The CDR3 DNA sequence: TGTGCCAGCAGCGGGACTAGCGGGGGGAGGGGTGAGCAGTTCTTC.

The rearrangement joins TRBV30 to TRBJ1-4; TRBD1 matches 8 bases. Germline V gives CDR1 GTSNPN, CDR2 SVGIG (reference sequence). This CDR3 comprises 14 residues. With 3 bases clipped from V and 8 bases from J, the junction kept 8 bases outside the gene matches. CDR3 in DNA: TGTGCCTGGAGCCGGACAGGGAAGGGAGAAAAACTGTTTTTT. This codes for CAWSRTGKGEKLFF.

V usage is TRBV6-6 and J usage is TRBJ1-4, with 7 bases lining up with TRBD1. The CDR3 is 16 residues long. Germline CDR1 is MNHNY and CDR2 is SVGAGI (reference sequence). V trimming: 2 bases; J trimming: 2 bases; junction bases outside the gene matches: 5. Written as DNA, the CDR3 is TGTGCCAGCAGTTACCCCGCCAGGGGGACTAATGAAAAACTGTTTTTT. Translated: CASSYPARGTNEKLFF.